This T cell receptor beta chain was identified in a study of human T cells and chemical hapten exposure. Overall study results and limits: Unchanged with DPC sensitization were TCRs above 1 in 1000 frequency.

With V trimmed by 2 bases and J by 7 bases, 4 bases remained unmatched. Germline CDR1 is MGHRA and CDR2 is YSYEKL. The CDR3 loop spans 14 amino acids. This clonotype occurred a few times. Antigen unknown. Total RNA came from unfractionated whole blood. The library put unique molecular identifiers onto individual cDNA molecules. TCRdb called the 5' RACE reads again in MiXCR, with one record for every CDR3 protein. The sample has under 150,000 distinct CDR3 sequences, 19% seen once. The J gene is TRBJ2-1, the V gene TRBV4-1, with TRBD2 identical over 8 bases. This receptor was taken from a human donor in good health. The CDR3 DNA reads as TGCGCCAGCAGCCAACCACGGGGGGGAAATGAGCAGTTCTTC. The encoded protein is CASSQPRGGNEQFF.